This T cell receptor beta chain was sequenced in a study of blood T cell repertoires in COVID-19. The overall study: Acute and convalescent COVID-19 specimens originated in the United States, Italy and Spain.

Per germline, CDR1 PRHDT and CDR2 FYEKMQ (reference sequence). The CDR3 contains 14 residues. V lost 5 bases to trimming and J lost 4 bases; unmatched junction nucleotides: 5. The repertoire was sequenced with immunoSEQ multiplex PCR; TCRdb's copy has only in-frame clones and lacks some. This table holds roughly 180,000 clones, around 83% found once. The sequence came from a woman aged 30 to 39 with active or convalescent COVID-19. Specimen: peripheral blood. This sequence joins TRBV13 and TRBJ1-1, with 9 bases matching TRBD1. For the CDR3, the DNA is TGTGCCAGCAGCCCCCGGGGACAGGGCACTGAAGCTTTCTTT. This translates into CASSPRGQGTEAFF.